Listed below are T cell receptor beta chains from one sample, sequenced in a study of blood T cell repertoires in COVID-19. The data were produced by immunoSEQ multiplex PCR, yet TCRdb's version contains in-frame clones alone and is incomplete. The sample lists about 28,000 clones; 76% were seen once. The sequenced material came from peripheral blood. The receptors come from a man aged 70 or older with acute or convalescent COVID-19. CDR3s include the opening cysteine and the closing phenylalanine or tryptophan. The D gene is left open where the match is weak.

V gene	J gene	D gene	CDR3 protein
TRBV4-3	TRBJ2-5	TRBD2	CASSQRLAGDETQYF
TRBV3-1/TRBV3-2	TRBJ1-1	NA	CASSHRGMNTEAFF
TRBV5-4	TRBJ2-1	TRBD1	CASRAGTVNREFF
TRBV28	TRBJ1-2	NA	CASSSGTTGEIDGYTF
TRBV4-3	TRBJ2-7	NA	CASSQLPQGSYEQYF
TRBV10-1	TRBJ1-5	TRBD1	CATGTGSQPQHF
TRBV28	TRBJ1-5	TRBD1	CASSSSGTGAQPQHF
TRBV4-3	TRBJ2-5	NA	CASSQTVDNEETQYF
TRBV18	TRBJ2-3	TRBD2	CASSDSGSLLGGTDTQYF
TRBV30	TRBJ2-5	TRBD2	CAWRSLAGASKGTQYF
TRBV6-5	TRBJ2-3	NA	CASSYVSSTDTQYF
TRBV4-2	TRBJ1-1	NA	CASNTGVNTEAFF
TRBV18	TRBJ2-5	NA	CASSPRGDETQYF
TRBV7-9	TRBJ2-7	NA	CASSLDSSPPYEQYF
TRBV9	TRBJ1-1	NA	CASSPYGSGMNTEAFF
TRBV2	TRBJ2-7	TRBD1	CASSGLTGDYEQYF
TRBV6-5	TRBJ1-2	TRBD1	CASRPRDRRYGYTF
TRBV7-2	TRBJ2-5	NA	CASSQGETQYF
TRBV7-2	TRBJ2-5	TRBD2	CASSFHLSGGKETQYF
TRBV7-3	TRBJ2-7	TRBD1	CASSVGQGYEQYF
TRBV5-5	TRBJ1-1	TRBD1	CASSHFTGDGAFF
TRBV18	TRBJ2-3	TRBD2	CASSLGGVRTDTQYF
TRBV27	TRBJ1-3	NA	CASSFKGDTPGNTIYF
TRBV2	TRBJ1-5	NA	CASSGNRFQPQHF
TRBV30	TRBJ1-4	NA	CAYARGIISGNEKLFF
TRBV14	TRBJ1-6	NA	CASSQDWRNNSPLHF
TRBV6-5	TRBJ2-1	TRBD2	CASSYSASGRYNEQFF
TRBV21-1	TRBJ2-2	NA	CASSKGGRRTGELFF
TRBV6-6	TRBJ1-5	NA	CASSSGERPNQPQHF
TRBV7-2	TRBJ1-1	TRBD1	CASSGLTGDEAFF
TRBV14	TRBJ1-4	NA	CASSQGRVNEKLFF
TRBV15	TRBJ2-1	NA	CATSREFSIGEQFF
TRBV18	TRBJ2-5	NA	CASSLSLGQETQYF
TRBV7-9	TRBJ2-5	TRBD1	CASSRGGIETQYF
TRBV28	TRBJ2-1	TRBD2	CASSLLAGGRNEQFF
TRBV3-1/TRBV3-2	TRBJ2-1	NA	CASSTGDGANEQFF
TRBV28	TRBJ1-1	NA	CASSPTDSPMNTEAFF
TRBV9	TRBJ1-3	NA	CASSVDPGTGNTIYF
TRBV4-2	TRBJ1-6	NA	CASSQVSRGITNSPLHF
TRBV18	TRBJ1-1	NA	CASSPRGPGEPLEAFF
TRBV28	TRBJ1-1	TRBD1	CASSPGTGAMNTEAFF
TRBV27	TRBJ2-2	NA	CASRTNRNTGELFF
TRBV7-8	TRBJ2-2	NA	CASSLDSGFGNTGELFF
TRBV2	TRBJ2-4	NA	CATNSGRGTTKNIQYF
TRBV21-1	TRBJ2-3	NA	CASSHPGLALLDTQYF